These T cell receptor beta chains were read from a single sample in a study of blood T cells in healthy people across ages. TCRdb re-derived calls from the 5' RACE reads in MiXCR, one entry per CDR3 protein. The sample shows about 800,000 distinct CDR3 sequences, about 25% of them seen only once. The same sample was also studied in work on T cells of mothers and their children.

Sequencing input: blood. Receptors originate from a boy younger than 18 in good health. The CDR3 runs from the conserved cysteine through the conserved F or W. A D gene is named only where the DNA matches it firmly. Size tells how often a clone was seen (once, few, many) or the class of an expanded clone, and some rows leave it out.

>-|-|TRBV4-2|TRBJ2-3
TGTGCCGGCAGCCAAGCTTGGCCCAGCACAGATACGCAGTATTTT
CAGSQAWPSTDTQYF
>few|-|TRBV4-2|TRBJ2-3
TGTGCCCGCAGCCCCACCACTATATCTAGCACAGATACGCAGTATTTT
CARSPTTISSTDTQYF
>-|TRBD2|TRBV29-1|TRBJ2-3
TGCAGCGTCATGACTAGCGCTGGGCCTGAAACGCAGTATTTT
CSVMTSAGPETQYF
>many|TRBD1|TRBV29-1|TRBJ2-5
TGCAGCGGCCAACAGGGGGAAGAGACCCAGTACTTC
CSGQQGEETQYF
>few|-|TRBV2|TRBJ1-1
TGTGCCAGCAGTGACCTAAACACTGAAGCTTTCTTT
CASSDLNTEAFF
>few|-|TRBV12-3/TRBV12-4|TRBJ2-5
TGTGCCAGCAGTAGCCAGGGTAGGGTGGGGGCCCAGTACTTC
CASSSQGRVGAQYF
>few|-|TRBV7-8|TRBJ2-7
TGTGCCAGCAGCTTAGGCCCCCAGTACGAGCAGTACTTC
CASSLGPQYEQYF
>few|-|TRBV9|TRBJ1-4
TGTGCCAGAGGGAGACCCGATGAAAAACTGTTTTTT
CARGRPDEKLFF
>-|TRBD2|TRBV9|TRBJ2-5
TGTGCCAGCGGTAGACTAGCGGGGGGCCAGGAGACCCAGTACTTC
CASGRLAGGQETQYF
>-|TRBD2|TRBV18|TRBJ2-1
TGTGCCAGCTCACCTCAGCTTAGCGGGAGCGGTCACAATGAGCAGTTCTTC
CASSPQLSGSGHNEQFF
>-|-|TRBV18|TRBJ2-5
TGTGCCAGCTCGCAAGGGAAGGGAGAGACCCAGTACTTC
CASSQGKGETQYF
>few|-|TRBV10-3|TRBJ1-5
TGTGCCATCAGCCCTCGAGGGGATGGCAATCAGCCCCAGCATTTT
CAISPRGDGNQPQHF
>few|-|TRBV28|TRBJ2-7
TGTGCCAGCAGTTTAAGTTTGGGGTCAGGGGACGAGCAGTACTTC
CASSLSLGSGDEQYF
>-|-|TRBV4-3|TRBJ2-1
TGCGCCAGCAGCCAAGAGGACGGGCCTAACAATGAGCAGTTCTTC
CASSQEDGPNNEQFF
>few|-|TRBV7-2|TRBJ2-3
TGTGCCAGCAGCTTAACGTACGTTAGAGATACGCAGTATTTT
CASSLTYVRDTQYF
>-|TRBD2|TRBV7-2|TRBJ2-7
TGTGCCAGCAGCTCCCAGACTAGCGGTCTCTCCTACGAGCAGTACTTC
CASSSQTSGLSYEQYF
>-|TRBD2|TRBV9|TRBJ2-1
TGTGCCAGCAGCAGTACCGGGACTAGCTTAGGCAATGAGCAGTTCTTC
CASSSTGTSLGNEQFF
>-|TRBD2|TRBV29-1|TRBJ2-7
TGCAGCGTTGTGGGGGGACTGACTAGCGGGAGCCCCTACGAGCAGTACTTC
CSVVGGLTSGSPYEQYF
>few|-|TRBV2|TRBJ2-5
TGTGCCAGCAGCCTAAGCGGCAGTCCTGAGCAGTACTTC
CASSLSGSPEQYF
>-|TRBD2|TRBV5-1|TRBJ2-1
TGCGCCAGCAGCGACGCGACTAGCGTCAATGAGCAGTTCTTC
CASSDATSVNEQFF
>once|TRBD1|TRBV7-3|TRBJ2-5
TGTGCCAGCAGCTTAACCCCAGGGGGCCGGGAGACCCAGTACTTC
CASSLTPGGRETQYF
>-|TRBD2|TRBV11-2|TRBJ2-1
TGTGCCAGCAGCCGAGTAGGGGTTAGCGGGAGGAATGAGCAGTTCTTC
CASSRVGVSGRNEQFF
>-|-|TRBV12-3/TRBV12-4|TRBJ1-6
TGTGCCAGCAGCTCACAGGGAGATTCACCCCTCCACTTT
CASSSQGDSPLHF
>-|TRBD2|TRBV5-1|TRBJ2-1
TGCGCCAGCAGCTCGACTAGCGGGAGTTATTACAATGAGCAGTTCTTC
CASSSTSGSYYNEQFF
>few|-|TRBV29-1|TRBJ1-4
TGCAGCGTTGAATTCCCAGGAATAGAAAAACTGTTTTTT
CSVEFPGIEKLFF
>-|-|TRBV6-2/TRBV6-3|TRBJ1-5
TGTGCCTGCAGCCCCAATTTTAGCAATCAGCCCCAGCATTTT
CACSPNFSNQPQHF
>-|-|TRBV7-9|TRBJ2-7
TGTGCCAGCAGTTTCGTGGGACACGACCCTTCCTACGAGCAGTACTTC
CASSFVGHDPSYEQYF
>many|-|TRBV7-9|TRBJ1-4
TGTGCCAGCAGCCCCCAAGACGAAAAACTGTTTTTT
CASSPQDEKLFF
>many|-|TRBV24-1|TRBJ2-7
TGTGCCACCAGTGATAATAACGAGCAGTACTTC
CATSDNNEQYF
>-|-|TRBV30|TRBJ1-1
TGTGCCTGGTGGAAGGGGACGGCGGTACCATCGGTAGCTTTCTTT
CAWWKGTAVPSVAFF
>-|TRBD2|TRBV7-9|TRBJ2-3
TGTGCCACCCTTTTAGCGGGGTCGGATCGGGATTTT
CATLLAGSDRDF
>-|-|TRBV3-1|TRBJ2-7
TGTGCCAGCAGCCACCACCCCAACGAGCAGTACTTC
CASSHHPNEQYF
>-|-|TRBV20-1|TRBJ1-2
TGCAGTGCTAGAGATGACGACCCCTATGGCTACACCTTC
CSARDDDPYGYTF
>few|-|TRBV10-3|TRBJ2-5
TGTGCCATCGGAACCCAAGAGACCCAGTACTTC
CAIGTQETQYF
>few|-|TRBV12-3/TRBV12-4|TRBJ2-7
TGTGCCAGCAGTTTAGAGGAGACACAGGATTCGGGCATCCCTACGAGCAGGAACGAGCAGTACTTC
CASSLEETQDSGIPTSRNEQYF
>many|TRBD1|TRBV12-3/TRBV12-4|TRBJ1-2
TGTGCCAGCAGTTTAGTCCCGGGACAGGGGGACAATGATGGCTACACCTTC
CASSLVPGQGDNDGYTF
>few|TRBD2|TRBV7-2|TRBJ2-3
TGTGCCAGCAGCTCTAGCGTAGCGGGGGGGCTTGATACGCAGTATTTT
CASSSSVAGGLDTQYF
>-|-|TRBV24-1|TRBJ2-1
TGTGCCACCAGGCAATCGGGCGAGCAGTTCTTC
CATRQSGEQFF
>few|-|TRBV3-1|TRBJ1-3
TGTGCCAGCAGCCAAGATAGTCCCTGGAACTCTGGAAACACCATATATTTT
CASSQDSPWNSGNTIYF
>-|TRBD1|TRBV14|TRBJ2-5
TGTGCCAGCAGCCAAGCCGGGGACAGGGTGCAGTACTTC
CASSQAGDRVQYF
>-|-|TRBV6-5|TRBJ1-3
TGTGCCAGCAGTTACTCGACTGTTACCTCTGGAAACACCATATATTTT
CASSYSTVTSGNTIYF
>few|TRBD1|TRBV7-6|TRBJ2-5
TGTGCCAGCAGCCTGCGGGACAGGGCTCTCCAAGAGACCCAGTACTTC
CASSLRDRALQETQYF
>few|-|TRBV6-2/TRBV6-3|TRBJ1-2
TGTGCCAGCAGTTACGGGGAAACCGGGACGAGCTATGGCTACACCTTC
CASSYGETGTSYGYTF
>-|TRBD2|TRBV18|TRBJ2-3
TGTGCCAGCTCCGGGGAGGGCGACACAGATACGCAGTATTTT
CASSGEGDTDTQYF
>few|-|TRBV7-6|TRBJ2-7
TGTGCCAGCAGCTTAGGGGCGGGCCTCAGTACCTACGAGCAGTACTTC
CASSLGAGLSTYEQYF